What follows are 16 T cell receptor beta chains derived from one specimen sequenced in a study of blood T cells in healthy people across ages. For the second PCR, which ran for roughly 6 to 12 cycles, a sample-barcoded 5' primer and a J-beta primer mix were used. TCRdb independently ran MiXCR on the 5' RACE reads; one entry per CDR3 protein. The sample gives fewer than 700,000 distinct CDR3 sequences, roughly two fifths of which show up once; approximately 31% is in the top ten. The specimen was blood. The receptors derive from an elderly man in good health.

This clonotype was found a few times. CDR3 coding DNA: TGTGCCAGCACCGGAGGACAGGGTTCGAGGTTGGGCACTGAAGCTTTCTTT. It encodes CASTGGQGSRLGTEAFF. This chain uses TRBV9 with TRBJ1-1; 8 positions agree with TRBD1. Per the germline V gene, CDR1 is SGDLS and CDR2 is YYNGEE. The CDR3 has 17 residues. With 6 bases clipped from V and 4 bases from J, the junction kept 17 bases outside the gene matches.

Here the CDR3 DNA reads TGTGCCAGCAGCCCACTAGCGGCGTACCAAGAGACCCAGTACTTC. Translation: CASSPLAAYQETQYF. V usage is TRBV2 and J usage is TRBJ2-5; 8 nucleotides agree with TRBD2. The junction had 6 bases not matched to a gene; V was cut back by 6 bases and J by 0 bases. The germline CDR1 and CDR2 sequences are SNHLY and FYNNEI. The CDR3 is 15 amino acids.

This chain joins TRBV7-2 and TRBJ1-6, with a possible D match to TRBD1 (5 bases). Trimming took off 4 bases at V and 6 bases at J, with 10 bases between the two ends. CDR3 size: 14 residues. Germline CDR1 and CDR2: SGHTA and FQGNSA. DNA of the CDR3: TGTGCCAGCAGCTCAGCAGGGATTAATTCACCCCTCCACTTT. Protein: CASSSAGINSPLHF. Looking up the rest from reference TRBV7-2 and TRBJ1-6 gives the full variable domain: GAGVSQSPSNKVTEKGKDVELRCDPISGHTALYWYRQSLGQGLEFLIYFQGNSAPDKSGLPSDRFSAERTGGSVSTLTIQRTQQEDSAVYLCASSSAGINSPLHFGNGTRLTVT.

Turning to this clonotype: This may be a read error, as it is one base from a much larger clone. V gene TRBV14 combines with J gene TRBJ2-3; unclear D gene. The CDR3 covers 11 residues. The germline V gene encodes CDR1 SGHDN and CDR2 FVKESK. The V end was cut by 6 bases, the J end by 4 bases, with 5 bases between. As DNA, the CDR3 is TGTGCCAGCAGGGTTGCAGATACGCAGTATTTT. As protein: CASRVADTQYF.

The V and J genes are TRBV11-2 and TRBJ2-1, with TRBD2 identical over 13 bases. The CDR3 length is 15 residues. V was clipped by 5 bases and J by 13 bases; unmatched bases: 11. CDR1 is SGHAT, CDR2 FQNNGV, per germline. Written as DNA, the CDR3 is TGTGCCAGCAGCCCGGGGACTAGCGGGAAAGAGACCCAGTTCTTC. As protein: CASSPGTSGKETQFF.

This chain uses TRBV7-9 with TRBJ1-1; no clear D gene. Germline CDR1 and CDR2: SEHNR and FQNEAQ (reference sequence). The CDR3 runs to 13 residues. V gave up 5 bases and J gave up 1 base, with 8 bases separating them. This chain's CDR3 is CASSVVENTEAFF. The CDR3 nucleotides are TGTGCCAGCAGCGTAGTCGAGAACACTGAAGCTTTCTTT.

DNA of the CDR3: TGTGCCAGCAGGGACTGGGCCAGGGAAAAACTGTTTTTT. Translated: CASRDWAREKLFF. The chain employs TRBV6-6 and TRBJ1-4; D uncertain. The ends were cut back, 6 bases at V and 8 bases at J, with 13 bases in the middle. Germline V lookup: CDR1 MNHNY, CDR2 SVGAGI (reference sequence). The CDR3 is 13 residues long.

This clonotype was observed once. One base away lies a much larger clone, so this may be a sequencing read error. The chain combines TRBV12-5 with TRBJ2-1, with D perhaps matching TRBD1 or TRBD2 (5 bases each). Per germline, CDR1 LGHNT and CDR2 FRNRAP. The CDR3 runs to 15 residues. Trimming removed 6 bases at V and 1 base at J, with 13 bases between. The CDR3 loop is CASGTGTGSYNEQFF. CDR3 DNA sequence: TGTGCTAGTGGCACTGGGACGGGGTCCTACAATGAGCAGTTCTTC.

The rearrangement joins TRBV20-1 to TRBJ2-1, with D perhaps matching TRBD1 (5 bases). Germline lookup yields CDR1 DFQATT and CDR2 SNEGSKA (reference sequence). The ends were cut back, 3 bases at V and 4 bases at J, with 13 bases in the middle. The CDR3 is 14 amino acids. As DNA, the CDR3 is TGCAGTGCTAGCGGCCAGGGCCAATACAATGAGCAGTTCTTC. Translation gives CSASGQGQYNEQFF.

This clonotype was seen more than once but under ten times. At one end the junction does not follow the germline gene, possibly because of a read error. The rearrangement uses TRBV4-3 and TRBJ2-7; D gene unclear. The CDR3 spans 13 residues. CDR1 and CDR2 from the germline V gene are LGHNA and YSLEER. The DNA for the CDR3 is TGCGCCTGCAGCCAAGATAGAAACTACGAGCAGTACTTC. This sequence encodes CACSQDRNYEQYF.

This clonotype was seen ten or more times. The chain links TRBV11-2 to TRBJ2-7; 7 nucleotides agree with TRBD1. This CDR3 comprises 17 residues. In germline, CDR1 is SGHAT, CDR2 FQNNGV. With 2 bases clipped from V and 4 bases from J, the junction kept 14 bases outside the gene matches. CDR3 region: CASSLPSTGKGSYEQYF. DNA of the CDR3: TGTGCCAGCAGCTTACCCTCGACAGGGAAGGGGTCTTACGAGCAGTACTTC. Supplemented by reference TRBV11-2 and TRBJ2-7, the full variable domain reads EAGVAQSPRYKIIEKRQSVAFWCNPISGHATLYWYQQILGQGPKLLIQFQNNGVVDDSQLPKDRFSAERLKGVDSTLKIQPAKLEDSAVYLCASSLPSTGKGSYEQYFGPGTRLTVT.

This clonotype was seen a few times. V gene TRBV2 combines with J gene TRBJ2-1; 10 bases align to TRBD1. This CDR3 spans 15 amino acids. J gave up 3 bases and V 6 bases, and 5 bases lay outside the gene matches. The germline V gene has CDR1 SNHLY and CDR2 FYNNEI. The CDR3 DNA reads TGTGCCAGCAGCCTTGGACAGGGGGACTACAATGAGCAGTTCTTC. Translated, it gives CASSLGQGDYNEQFF.

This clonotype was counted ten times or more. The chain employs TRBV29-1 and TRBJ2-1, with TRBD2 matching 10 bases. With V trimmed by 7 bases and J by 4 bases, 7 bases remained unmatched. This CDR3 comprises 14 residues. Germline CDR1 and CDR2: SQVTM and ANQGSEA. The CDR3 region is CSAPLAGQYNEQFF. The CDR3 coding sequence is TGCAGCGCCCCACTAGCGGGGCAATACAATGAGCAGTTCTTC.

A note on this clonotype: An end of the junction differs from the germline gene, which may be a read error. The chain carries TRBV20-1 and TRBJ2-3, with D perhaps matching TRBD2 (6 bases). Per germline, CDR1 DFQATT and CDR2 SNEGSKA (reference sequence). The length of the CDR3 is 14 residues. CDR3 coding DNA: TGCAGTGCTAGTGTTAGCGGCATCACAGATACGCAATATTTT. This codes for CSASVSGITDTQYF.

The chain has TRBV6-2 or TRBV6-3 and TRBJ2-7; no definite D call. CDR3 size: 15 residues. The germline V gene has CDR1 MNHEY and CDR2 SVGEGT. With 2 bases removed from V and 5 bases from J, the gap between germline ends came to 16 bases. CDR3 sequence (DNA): TGTGCCAGCAGTTACGGGGTCCCACCATCCGACGAGCAGTACTTC. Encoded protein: CASSYGVPPSDEQYF.

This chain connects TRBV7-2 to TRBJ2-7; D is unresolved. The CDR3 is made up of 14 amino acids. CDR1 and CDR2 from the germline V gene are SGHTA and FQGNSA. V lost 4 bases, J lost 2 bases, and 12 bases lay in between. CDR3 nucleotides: TGTGCCAGCAGCTCCGGACGGGCAACCTACGAGCAGTACTTC. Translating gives CASSSGRATYEQYF. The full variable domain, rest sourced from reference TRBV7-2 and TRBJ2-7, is GAGVSQSPSNKVTEKGKDVELRCDPISGHTALYWYRQSLGQGLEFLIYFQGNSAPDKSGLPSDRFSAERTGGSVSTLTIQRTQQEDSAVYLCASSSGRATYEQYFGPGTRLTVT.